This passage covers 27 T cell receptor beta chains from one sample sequenced in a study of control samples from healthy donors and cancer patients. Only in-frame clones appear in the TCRdb table, and some are missing; sequencing was by immunoSEQ multiplex PCR. The table lists tens of thousands of clones, approximately 94% of them singletons. Input material: blood. The receptors shown here come from a man aged 60 to 75 in good health.

The chain uses TRBV7-9 and TRBJ2-5, with D possibly TRBD1 on 6 matching bases. Germline CDR1 reads SEHNR; CDR2 reads FQNEAQ (reference sequence). This CDR3 is built from 16 residues. V was cut by 3 bases and J by 0 bases, with 14 bases left in between. CDR3 loop: CASSFGDRNYQETQYF. DNA for the CDR3: TGTGCCAGCAGCTTCGGAGACAGGAACTACCAAGAGACCCAGTACTTC.

The CDR3: CASSTDREWNIQYF. CDR3 bases: TGCGCCAGCAGCACGGACAGGGAATGGAACATTCAGTACTTC. J is TRBJ2-4 and V is TRBV5-1; 8 positions agree with TRBD1. Germline CDR1 reads SGHRS; CDR2 reads YFSETQ. This CDR3 region has 14 residues. With V trimmed by 4 bases and J by 7 bases, 7 bases remained unmatched.

V is TRBV6-5 and J is TRBJ2-1, with 8 nucleotides matching TRBD2. V lost 2 bases and J lost 0; bases outside the gene matches: 3. The CDR3 sequence is 16 residues long. Germline V gene sequence: CDR1 MNHEY, CDR2 SVGAGI. CDR3 sequence reads: CASSYAGTSSYNEQFF. The DNA for the CDR3 is TGTGCCAGCAGTTACGCCGGGACTAGCTCCTACAATGAGCAGTTCTTC.

This clone has a handful of counts. The J gene is TRBJ1-1, the V gene TRBV19; D is ambiguous. The CDR3 spans 11 residues. V lost 9 bases, J lost 3 bases, and 8 bases lay in between. The germline V gene has CDR1 LNHDA and CDR2 SQIVND (reference sequence). DNA of the CDR3: TGTGCCAGCGGAGGTTACACTGAAGCTTTCTTT. Translating gives CASGGYTEAFF.

In this sample, this clone turned up once. The chain links TRBV7-6 to TRBJ2-7; the match to TRBD2 covers 11 bases. V lost 4 bases to trimming and J lost 5 bases; unmatched junction nucleotides: 10. Germline CDR1 is SGHVS and CDR2 is FNYEAQ. This CDR3 spans 16 amino acids. The CDR3 DNA follows: TGTGCCAGCAGCTCGACTCTAGCGGGAGGCGGGGACGAGCAGTACTTC. It encodes CASSSTLAGGGDEQYF.

The chain combines TRBV11-3 with TRBJ2-7, with unresolved D. The V end was cut by 0 bases, the J end by 0 bases, with 6 bases between. The CDR3 totals 14 residues. Germline assignment: CDR1 SGHNT and CDR2 YENEEA. As DNA, the CDR3 is TGTGCCAGCAGCTTAGACAGCGTCTCCTACGAGCAGTACTTC. Its translation: CASSLDSVSYEQYF.

The chain uses TRBV29-1 and TRBJ1-1; tentatively, D is TRBD1 (5 bases). The CDR3 loop spans 11 amino acids. Trimming stripped 3 bases from V and 5 bases from J, with 7 bases between. CDR1 is SQVTM, CDR2 ANQGSEA, per germline. The CDR3 coding sequence is TGCAGCGTTGACAGGGCTACTGAAGCTTTCTTT. Its protein is CSVDRATEAFF. The variable domain in full, with the rest retrieved from reference TRBV29-1 and TRBJ1-1, is SAVISQKPSRDICQRGTSLTIQCQVDSQVTMMFWYRQQPGQSLTLIATANQGSEATYESGFVIDKFPISRPNLTFSTLTVSNMSPEDSSIYLCSVDRATEAFFGQGTRLTVV.

This clone was found once. This chain uses TRBV10-1 with TRBJ2-2, with D perhaps TRBD2 (6 bases). The V and J ends lost 6 bases and 0 bases respectively, with 8 bases between them. This CDR3 region has 14 residues. Germline CDR1 reads WNHNN; CDR2 reads SYGVQD (reference sequence). The CDR3 here is CASSRGANTGELFF. Written as DNA, the CDR3 is TGCGCCAGCAGCCGCGGGGCGAACACCGGGGAGCTGTTTTTT.

The V call is TRBV27, the J call TRBJ1-1; perhaps TRBD1 as D (5 bases). Per the germline V gene, CDR1 is MNHEY and CDR2 is SMNVEV (reference sequence). The CDR3 loop spans 11 amino acids. Trimming left V 7 bases short and J 4 bases short, with 7 bases between. The CDR3 bases are TGTGCCAGCAAAAGGGGCACTGAAGCTTTCTTT. Its translation: CASKRGTEAFF.

V and J are TRBV4-2 and TRBJ2-5, with TRBD2 matching 14 bases. This CDR3 is 17 amino acids long. The junction had 8 bases not matched to a gene; V was cut back by 3 bases and J by 5 bases. Germline values: CDR1 LGHNA, CDR2 YNFKEQ. Here the CDR3 reads CASSQETSGRAVETQYF. For the CDR3, the DNA is TGTGCCAGCAGCCAGGAGACTAGCGGGAGGGCCGTGGAGACCCAGTACTTC.

This clone has only one observation. This rearrangement joins TRBV6-4 to TRBJ1-2, with D maybe TRBD1 (5 bases). Germline V gene data show CDR1 as MRHNA and CDR2 as SNTAGT. The CDR3 has 17 residues. The V end was cut by 6 bases, the J end by 3 bases, with 23 bases between. CDR3 amino acids: CASSPRASFSLDYGYTF. The CDR3 DNA reads TGTGCCAGCAGCCCCAGGGCTTCTTTCAGTTTAGACTATGGCTACACCTTC.

This rearrangement joins TRBV18 to TRBJ1-1; possible D gene TRBD1, 5 bases. Per germline, CDR1 KGHSH and CDR2 LQKENI. V was clipped by 4 bases and J by 1 base, with 13 bases between them. This CDR3 has 15 amino acids. The CDR3 DNA sequence: TGTGCCAGCTCACTCAGGGAGCAGGAGAACACTGAAGCTTTCTTT. It is translated as CASSLREQENTEAFF.

This chain joins TRBV19 and TRBJ1-2; no clear D. Germline CDR1 is LNHDA and CDR2 is SQIVND (reference sequence). Deletions cut 7 bases from V and 3 bases from J, with 9 bases between. The CDR3 contains 12 residues. CDR3 in DNA: TGTGCCAGTATCCGCGGGGACTATGGCTACACCTTC. Translating it yields CASIRGDYGYTF.

As for this clone: This same CDR3 is encoded by further DNA sequences in the sample. The CDR3 DNA reads TGTGCCAGCAGTGAGGGGCGACAGATGAACACTGAAGCTTTCTTT. This translates into CASSEGRQMNTEAFF. This rearrangement joins TRBV6-1 to TRBJ1-1; the D gene is possibly TRBD1 (5 bases). Deletions cut 3 bases from V and 0 bases from J, with 11 bases between. Germline CDR1 MNHNS, CDR2 SASEGT. CDR3 size: 15 residues.

The chain carries TRBV11-2 and TRBJ1-1, with D possibly TRBD1 on 5 matching bases. Germline values: CDR1 SGHAT, CDR2 FQNNGV. V was pared by 3 bases and J by 1 base, with 9 bases between. The CDR3 has 14 residues. CDR3 loop: CASSLTGPNTEAFF. CDR3 sequence (DNA): TGTGCCAGCAGCTTGACGGGACCGAACACTGAAGCTTTCTTT.

The chain joins TRBV9 to TRBJ2-5; TRBD2 matches 11 bases. Unmatched junction bases numbered 9, after V lost 0 bases and J lost 5 bases. There are 17 residues in the CDR3. Germline V gene data show CDR1 as SGDLS and CDR2 as YYNGEE. The CDR3, as DNA: TGTGCCAGCAGCGTAGGAGGTAGCGGGAGGGCCAGGGAGACCCAGTACTTC. Its protein is CASSVGGSGRARETQYF.

The rearrangement uses TRBV9 and TRBJ2-5; D is unclear. The V and J ends lost 0 bases and 2 bases respectively, with 11 bases between them. The germline V gene encodes CDR1 SGDLS and CDR2 YYNGEE. The CDR3 runs to 15 residues. Written as DNA, the CDR3 is TGTGCCAGCAGCGTAGGGACCCCTGGGCAAGAGACCCAGTACTTC. This gives the protein CASSVGTPGQETQYF. Full variable domain (missing parts from reference TRBV9 and TRBJ2-5): DSGVTQTPKHLITATGQRVTLRCSPRSGDLSVYWYQQSLDQGLQFLIQYYNGEERAKGNILERFSAQQFPDLHSELNLSSLELGDSALYFCASSVGTPGQETQYFGPGTRLLVL.

This chain connects TRBV9 to TRBJ2-5; TRBD1 aligns across 7 bases. This CDR3 is built from 15 residues. Germline V gene data show CDR1 as SGDLS and CDR2 as YYNGEE. V lost 3 bases and J lost 3; bases outside the gene matches: 8. DNA of the CDR3: TGTGCCAGCAGCGGGGGCAGGGGGACCGAAGAGACCCAGTACTTC. This gives the protein CASSGGRGTEETQYF.

This clone turned up a few times. This chain joins TRBV27 and TRBJ1-2, with D unclear. The V gene lost 5 bases and the J gene lost 2 bases, with 9 bases spanning the gap. CDR3 length: 13 residues. Germline CDR1 and CDR2: MNHEY and SMNVEV (reference sequence). This chain's CDR3 is CASSPEGNYGYTF. CDR3 sequence (DNA): TGTGCCAGCAGTCCAGAGGGAAACTATGGCTACACCTTC.

The gene calls are TRBV20-1 and TRBJ2-3; weak D call: TRBD2 (6 bases). Trimming pared 5 bases from V and 5 bases from J, leaving 8 bases between. CDR3 length: 11 amino acids. CDR1 is DFQATT and CDR2 is SNEGSKA in the germline V gene (reference sequence). Written as DNA, the CDR3 is TGCAGTGCTCGAGCGGGAGATACGCAGTATTTT. This encodes CSARAGDTQYF.

The chain is built from TRBV18 and TRBJ1-5; TRBD1 is a possible D gene (6 bases). This CDR3 spans 15 amino acids. Germline lookup yields CDR1 KGHSH and CDR2 LQKENI. The V and J ends lost 5 bases and 5 bases respectively, with 16 bases between them. CDR3 loop: CASSSSDRFHQPQHF. CDR3 nucleotides: TGTGCCAGCTCATCCAGTGACAGGTTCCATCAGCCCCAGCATTTT.

The chain carries TRBV28 and TRBJ2-3; no definite D call. CDR1 is MDHEN and CDR2 is SYDVKM in the germline V gene. The V end was cut by 8 bases, the J end by 3 bases, with 3 bases between. The CDR3 consists of 10 residues. The CDR3, as DNA: TGTGCCAGCGGTACAGATACGCAGTATTTT. Translation gives CASGTDTQYF.

V is TRBV6-1 and J is TRBJ2-3, with 10 bases lining up with TRBD2. Germline lookup yields CDR1 MNHNS and CDR2 SASEGT. Trimming removed 2 bases from V and 1 base from J; junction bases left unmatched: 15. This CDR3 is built from 20 residues. In DNA form, the CDR3 reads TGTGCCAGCAGTGAAAGAACGGGACAAGCGGGAGGGCCTGGCACAGATACGCAGTATTTT. It encodes CASSERTGQAGGPGTDTQYF.

J is TRBJ1-5 and V is TRBV2; perhaps TRBD1 as D (6 bases). The CDR3 loop spans 18 amino acids. V shed 2 bases and J shed 0 bases, with 17 bases lying between them. Germline V gene data show CDR1 as SNHLY and CDR2 as FYNNEI. The CDR3 loop is CASSERTALSYSNQPQHF. CDR3 nucleotides: TGTGCCAGCAGTGAAAGGACAGCCTTATCTTATAGCAATCAGCCCCAGCATTTT.

This chain uses TRBV2 with TRBJ1-2; unclear D gene. V dropped 2 bases and J dropped 2 bases, with 15 bases sitting between them. This CDR3 contains 16 residues. Germline-derived CDR1 and CDR2 are SNHLY and FYNNEI. CDR3 loop: CASSEITILANYGYTF. CDR3 nucleotide sequence: TGTGCCAGCAGTGAAATAACAATCCTAGCAAACTATGGCTACACCTTC.

This sequence joins TRBV28 and TRBJ2-7; possibly TRBD1 for D (6 bases). This CDR3 is 13 amino acids long. Germline V CDR1 and CDR2: MDHEN, SYDVKM. V lost 7 bases and J lost 1, with 11 bases in between. The DNA of the CDR3 is TGTGCCAGCATGCCAGGGGTATCCTACGAGCAGTACTTC. Protein product: CASMPGVSYEQYF.

This chain connects TRBV7-9 to TRBJ1-2, with D maybe TRBD1 (5 bases). CDR1 is SEHNR, CDR2 FQNEAQ, per germline (reference sequence). The CDR3 contains 15 residues. The V gene lost 2 bases and the J gene lost 1 base, with 11 bases spanning the gap. The DNA for the CDR3 is TGTGCCAGCAGCTTATCGGGACTCGTTAACTATGGCTACACCTTC. Residues: CASSLSGLVNYGYTF.